Following are 23 T cell receptor beta chains from one sample sequenced in a study of T cell responses to AZD1222 COVID-19 vaccine. Clones were sequenced by immunoSEQ multiplex PCR, and TCRdb holds only the in-frame ones, with some missing. This sample has roughly 150,000 clones, with 90% found just once. Sample: peripheral blood, taken 28 days after the second AZD1222 dose. These receptors were taken from an adult who received the AZD1222 COVID-19 vaccine.

In nucleotides, the CDR3 is TGTGCCAGCAGTTTAGGTTCAGGGGGCTCGGCTAATGAAAAACTGTTTTTT. It specifies CASSLGSGGSANEKLFF. This rearrangement joins TRBV28 to TRBJ1-4; 8 bases are shared with TRBD1. J gave up 3 bases and V 2 bases, and 8 bases lay outside the gene matches. This CDR3 is built from 17 residues. Germline CDR1 is MDHEN and CDR2 is SYDVKM.

This chain uses TRBV6-5 with TRBJ2-7; 7 bases match TRBD1. Losses at the gene ends were 0 bases for V and 6 bases for J; bases not matched to a gene: 5. From germline, CDR1 is MNHEY and CDR2 SVGAGI. The CDR3 length is 14 residues. CDR3 region: CASSYSTGAGEQYF. In DNA form, the CDR3 reads TGTGCCAGCAGTTACTCAACAGGGGCGGGCGAGCAGTACTTC.

This sequence joins TRBV10-2 and TRBJ2-3; tentative D call: TRBD1 (5 bases). CDR1 and CDR2 from the germline V gene are WSHSY and SAAADI. The CDR3 length is 13 residues. V lost 6 bases and J lost 4, with 11 bases in between. CDR3: CASRGLLADTQYF. Written as DNA, the CDR3 is TGCGCCAGCAGGGGGCTGCTAGCAGATACGCAGTATTTT.

In regard to this clone: Other DNA sequences within the sample encode an identical CDR3. The rearrangement links TRBV12-3 or TRBV12-4 to TRBJ1-5; no reliable D call. This CDR3 comprises 11 residues. V was clipped by 3 bases and J by 7 bases, with 4 bases between them. The CDR3: CASSLNQPQHF. CDR3 nucleotide sequence: TGTGCCAGCAGTTTGAACCAGCCCCAGCATTTT.

CDR3 DNA sequence: TGTGCCAGCAGCTTAGTGGGGGTTAACACCGGGGAGCTGTTTTTT. Translation: CASSLVGVNTGELFF. The J gene is TRBJ2-2, the V gene TRBV7-2, with D perhaps matching TRBD1 or TRBD2 (5 bases each). This CDR3 is 15 amino acids long. V dropped 1 base and J dropped 2 bases, with 8 bases sitting between them. Looked up from germline, CDR1 is SGHTA and CDR2 is FQGNSA.

The chain combines TRBV6-5 with TRBJ2-3, with a tentative D call TRBD1 (7 bases). This CDR3 has 15 residues. Germline V CDR1 and CDR2: MNHEY, SVGAGI. The V end was cut by 10 bases, the J end by 3 bases, with 20 bases between. As DNA, the CDR3 is TGTGCCATTCGCCCGACAGGGACTGGAACAGATACGCAGTATTTT. It encodes CAIRPTGTGTDTQYF.

The genes are TRBV6-1 and TRBJ1-6; D is possibly TRBD1 (5 bases). Germline CDR1 MNHNS, CDR2 SASEGT. V dropped 3 bases and J dropped 7 bases, with 10 bases sitting between them. The CDR3 is 14 amino acids. CDR3 DNA: TGTGCCAGCAGTGAGCAGGGAAAAAATTCACCCCTCCACTTT. Protein sequence: CASSEQGKNSPLHF.

This sequence joins TRBV2 and TRBJ1-3, with D unclear. Germline CDR1 SNHLY, CDR2 FYNNEI. The CDR3 loop spans 15 amino acids. V was clipped by 2 bases and J by 0 bases, with 8 bases between them. The DNA of the CDR3 is TGTGCCAGCAGTGAAAGACGGTACTCTGGAAACACCATATATTTT. It encodes CASSERRYSGNTIYF.

In its sample, this clone was seen once. The chain uses TRBV7-2 and TRBJ1-6, with TRBD1 as a possible D gene (6 bases). CDR3 length equals 17 residues. CDR1 is SGHTA and CDR2 is FQGNSA in the germline V gene. Trimming cost V 5 bases and J 7 bases, with 21 bases left between them. This CDR3 is CASSPTGLRGANSPLHF. The DNA for the CDR3 is TGTGCCAGCAGCCCTACCGGGCTGCGGGGGGCCAATTCACCCCTCCACTTT.

This chain's CDR3 is CASSAPGLAGGYEQYF. CDR3 DNA sequence: TGTGCCAGCAGTGCACCGGGACTAGCGGGAGGGTACGAGCAGTACTTC. This chain connects TRBV28 to TRBJ2-7; TRBD2 matches at 16 bases. The CDR3 is made up of 16 amino acids. CDR1 and CDR2 (germline): MDHEN, SYDVKM. V lost 5 bases and J lost 4; bases outside the gene matches: 5.

V usage is TRBV2 and J usage is TRBJ2-1; TRBD2 matches 9 bases. The V gene end was trimmed by 6 bases and the J gene end by 7 bases; junction bases not matched to a gene: 1. The CDR3 has 12 residues. Germline CDR1 SNHLY, CDR2 FYNNEI. Written as DNA, the CDR3 is TGTGCCAGCAGACTAGCGGGTAATGAGCAGTTCTTC. Translated, it gives CASRLAGNEQFF.

The chain joins TRBV7-9 to TRBJ2-1, with D possibly being TRBD1 or TRBD2 (5 bases each). This CDR3 is built from 12 residues. From germline, CDR1 is SEHNR and CDR2 FQNEAQ (reference sequence). V lost 10 bases to trimming and J lost 3 bases, with 10 bases between them. For the CDR3, the DNA is TGTGCCACACCAGGGAGCTACAATGAGCAGTTCTTC. Residues: CATPGSYNEQFF.

The chain employs TRBV21-1 and TRBJ1-3; whether TRBD1, the table's D call, matches the DNA was not checked. TRBV21-1 is recorded as a pseudogene. This CDR3 has 17 residues. The CDR3 spells CASSPPRRVFAGNTIYF. CDR3 coding DNA: TGTGCCAGCAGCCCCCCCCGCAGGGTATTTGCGGGAAACACCATATATTTT.

This rearrangement joins TRBV19 to TRBJ2-1; 7 positions agree with TRBD2. With V trimmed by 4 bases and J by 3 bases, 9 bases remained unmatched. The CDR3 consists of 16 residues. CDR1 and CDR2 (germline): LNHDA, SQIVND (reference sequence). The CDR3 DNA is TGTGCCAGTAGTAGAGATTCGACTAGCATCTACAATGAGCAGTTCTTC. Its protein is CASSRDSTSIYNEQFF.

In DNA form, the CDR3 reads TGTGCCAGCAGGAACCAGGGGGCCTCAAACTATGGCTACACCTTC. It is translated as CASRNQGASNYGYTF. This chain joins TRBV28 and TRBJ1-2; 8 bases are shared with TRBD1. The CDR3 is 15 residues long. Germline lookup yields CDR1 MDHEN and CDR2 SYDVKM. The V and J ends lost 6 bases and 2 bases, in that order; junction bases with no gene match: 8.

The genes are TRBV5-4 and TRBJ2-7; 8 bases are shared with TRBD2. Germline assignment: CDR1 SGHNT and CDR2 YYREEE (reference sequence). V gave up 3 bases and J gave up 2 bases; unmatched junction bases: 1. The CDR3 length is 13 residues. The CDR3 nucleotides are TGTGCCAGCAGCTCCGGGAGGGCCTACGAGCAGTACTTC. Its translation is CASSSGRAYEQYF.

The chain couples TRBV9 to TRBJ2-7; 11 nucleotides line up with TRBD1. Germline CDR1 reads SGDLS; CDR2 reads YYNGEE. CDR3 length: 15 amino acids. V shed 3 bases and J 3 bases; nucleotides not matched to a gene: 5. CDR3 in amino acids: CASSDPGQGVYEQYF. In nucleotides, the CDR3 is TGTGCCAGCAGCGACCCGGGACAGGGGGTCTACGAGCAGTACTTC.

The gene calls are TRBV5-1 and TRBJ2-3; 8 bases are a match to TRBD1. V was clipped by 3 bases and J by 0 bases; unmatched bases: 0. The CDR3 runs 14 residues. In germline, CDR1 is SGHRS, CDR2 YFSETQ. The CDR3 nucleotides are TGCGCCAGCAGCTGGACAGGGAGCACAGATACGCAGTATTTT. It encodes CASSWTGSTDTQYF.

The V call is TRBV6-2 or TRBV6-3, the J call TRBJ2-1; TRBD2 agrees at 10 bases. Germline CDR1 is MNHEY and CDR2 is SVGEGT. J was trimmed by 9 bases and V by 3 bases; bases with no gene match: 8. The CDR3 extends over 15 amino acids. CDR3: CASSYSGTSVGEQFF. CDR3 nucleotide sequence: TGTGCCAGCAGTTATTCCGGGACTAGCGTCGGTGAGCAGTTCTTC.

The rearrangement uses TRBV3-1 (or the pseudogene TRBV3-2) and TRBJ1-2; D is perhaps TRBD1 (5 bases). V lost 4 bases, J lost 7 bases, and 10 bases lay in between. From germline, CDR1 is LGHDT and CDR2 YNNKEL (reference sequence). The CDR3 loop spans 12 amino acids. CDR3: CASSPRDSGYTF. As DNA, the CDR3 is TGTGCCAGCAGCCCACGGGACTCTGGCTACACCTTC.

This chain connects TRBV6-5 to TRBJ1-2; the D is unclear. CDR1 and CDR2 (germline): MNHEY, SVGAGI. There are 15 residues in the CDR3. Deletions cut 6 bases from V and 6 bases from J, with 20 bases between. The CDR3 protein is CASSLGSLRADGYTF. CDR3 sequence (DNA): TGTGCCAGCAGCCTAGGGTCCCTAAGGGCAGATGGCTACACCTTC.

V and J are TRBV5-6 and TRBJ2-5; a possible D gene is TRBD1 (6 bases). Trimming removed 0 bases at V and 6 bases at J, with 12 bases between. Germline V CDR1 and CDR2: SGHDT, YYEEEE. The CDR3 is 14 amino acids. The CDR3: CASSLDQGIKTQYF. In nucleotides, the CDR3 is TGTGCCAGCAGCTTGGACCAGGGGATCAAGACCCAGTACTTC.

V is TRBV28 and J is TRBJ2-7; D gene uncertain. Germline loops: CDR1 MDHEN, CDR2 SYDVKM. The CDR3 totals 13 residues. V was clipped by 5 bases and J by 2 bases, with 10 bases between them. Here the CDR3 reads CASSLRFPYEQYF. The CDR3 DNA is TGTGCCAGCAGTCTCCGGTTTCCCTACGAGCAGTACTTC.